Below, 32 T cell receptor beta chains from the same sample are listed, as sequenced in a study of tissue T cells after allogeneic stem cell transplantation (dated 2022 in TCRdb). The library was produced with the immunoSEQ multiplex PCR assay. Held by TCRdb, this immuneACCESS table contains in-frame sequences only and omits some clones. Under half of the omission traces to an unresolved V gene where checked; the cause of the rest is unknown. The sample yields some 19,000 clones; approximately 70% were counted once. 0.41% of the sample comes from the top ten. Sample: blood. The receptor set was obtained from a female BALB/c mouse in good health. The MHC haplotype for this mouse line is H2-d.

Comment on this clone: Gene labels here are mouse ones. The CDR3 is cut off 1 residue early in the read; its end comes from the germline J gene. The V call is TRBV14, the J call TRBJ2-7; 8 nucleotides match TRBD1. Looked up from germline, CDR1 is SGHDT and CDR2 is FRDEAV. The CDR3 covers 12 residues. Trimming cost V 4 bases and J 4 bases; bases outside gene matches: 1. The CDR3 reads CASSQGAYEQYF. Incomplete CDR3 DNA: TGTGCCAGCAGTCAGGGGGCTTATGAACAGTAC.

As to this clone: Germline and genes here are mouse. The read gets to within 1 residue of the CDR3 end, and the germline J gene fills in the rest. The chain has TRBV1 and TRBJ1-3, with TRBD1 matching 11 bases. The trim removed 0 bases at V and 2 bases at J, leaving 6 bases unmatched. The CDR3 is 18 residues long. Germline lookup yields CDR1 NSQYPW and CDR2 LRSPGD (reference sequence). Partial CDR3 DNA: TGCACCTGCAGTGCAGATCCTGGACAGGGGGCAACTGGAAATACGCTCTAT. This codes for CTCSADPGQGATGNTLY. The CDR3 reads in full as CTCSADPGQGATGNTLYF.

With regard to this clone: Gene names and germline match the mouse. The read stops 1 residue short of the end of the CDR3; the missing end is completed from the germline J gene. This rearrangement joins TRBV17 to TRBJ2-1; TRBD2 matches at 9 bases. J gave up 2 bases and V 0 bases, and 2 bases lay outside the gene matches. Germline V gene data show CDR1 as MNHDT and CDR2 as YYDKIL. This CDR3 has 16 residues. The CDR3: CASSRDRLGDYAEQFF. CDR3 DNA (partial): TGTGCTAGCAGTAGAGATAGACTGGGGGACTATGCTGAGCAGTTC.

As to this clone: Genes and germline are mouse. CDR3 DNA (partial): TGTGCTAGCAGTAGAGACAGGGGGCGGAGACGGTTTGCTGAGCAGTTC. Translation: CASSRDRGRRRFAEQF. The whole CDR3 protein is CASSRDRGRRRFAEQFF. This chain connects TRBV17 to TRBJ2-1; the match to TRBD1 covers 8 bases. The read is 1 residue too short to cover the CDR3 end, so that end is filled in from the germline J gene. There are 17 residues in the CDR3. CDR1 and CDR2 from the germline V gene are MNHDT and YYDKIL. Losses at the gene ends were 0 bases for V and 6 bases for J; bases not matched to a gene: 10. The complete variable domain, with remaining parts taken from reference TRBV17 and TRBJ2-1, reads DTTVKQNPRYKLARVGKPVNLICSQTMNHDTMYWYQKKPNQAPKLLLFYYDKILNREADTFEKFQSSRPNNSFCSLYIGSAGLEYSAMYLCASSRDRGRRRFAEQFFGPGTRLTVL.

About this clone: The gene symbols are mouse symbols. The read finishes 1 residue shy of the CDR3 end, and the germline J gene is used to complete it. The J gene is TRBJ2-5, the V gene TRBV19, with 8 bases matching TRBD1. There are 13 residues in the CDR3. The junction had 5 bases not matched to a gene; V was cut back by 5 bases and J by 6 bases. Germline loops: CDR1 FNHDT, CDR2 SITEND (reference sequence). The CDR3 region is CASRPRDRDTQYF. The part of the CDR3 DNA that was read is TGTGCCAGCAGACCCCGGGACAGGGACACCCAGTAC.

As for this clone: The gene symbols are mouse symbols. The read halts 1 residue ahead of the CDR3 end, with the missing end drawn from the germline J gene. The V call is TRBV4, the J call TRBJ1-1; D might be TRBD1 (5 bases). The CDR3 length is 12 residues. Trimming stripped 5 bases from V and 1 base from J, with 5 bases between. Germline assignment: CDR1 LGHDT and CDR2 YNNKQL (reference sequence). Partial CDR3 DNA: TGTGCCAGCAGCCAGGGGAACACAGAAGTCTTC. This codes for CASSQGNTEVF. The entire CDR3 is CASSQGNTEVFF.

As to this clone: Genes here carry mouse names. The read ends 1 residue shy of where the CDR3 ends; the end is completed using the germline J gene. The V gene is TRBV13-2, the J gene TRBJ2-5, with 7 bases fitting TRBD1. Germline assignment: CDR1 NNHNN and CDR2 SYGAGS (reference sequence). This CDR3 spans 14 amino acids. The J segment lost 2 bases and the V segment lost 5 bases, leaving 5 bases of the junction unmatched. CDR3 bases read: TGTGCCAGCGGGGCGACAGGGACCCAAGACACCCAGTAC. This gives the protein CASGATGTQDTQY. The entire CDR3 protein reads CASGATGTQDTQYF.

Turning to this clone: The gene names here belong to mouse. The read is 1 residue too short to cover the CDR3 end, so that end is filled in from the germline J gene. The gene calls are TRBV29 and TRBJ2-5, with 8 bases fitting TRBD1. Trimming removed 2 bases from V and 5 bases from J; junction bases left unmatched: 3. The CDR3 has 14 amino acids. The V gene's germline CDR1 is MSHET and CDR2 SYDVDS. CDR3 in amino acids: CASSLRRGRDTQYF. The sequenced CDR3 bases are TGTGCTAGCAGTTTACGCAGGGGGCGAGACACCCAGTAC.

Comments on this clone: Any gene name here is a mouse gene name. The CDR3 loop is CASSETGGADTQYF. The CDR3 DNA, read in part, is TGTGCCAGCAGTGAGACTGGGGGGGCTGACACCCAGTAC. V gene TRBV13-1 combines with J gene TRBJ2-5, with 12 nucleotides matching TRBD2. The DNA ends 1 residue before the CDR3 does, and the rest of the CDR3 is filled in from the germline J gene. Germline CDR1 and CDR2: NSHNY and SYGAGN. This CDR3 is 14 amino acids long. The V segment lost 2 bases and the J segment 6 bases; nucleotides outside the gene matches: 1.

This clone is a singleton in its sample. Gene names follow the mouse nomenclature. The CDR3 goes on 1 residue after the read ends, and that part is filled in from the germline J gene. The V and J genes are TRBV19 and TRBJ1-1, with 8 bases matching TRBD1. The CDR3 is 13 residues long. The V segment lost 5 bases and the J segment 6 bases; nucleotides outside the gene matches: 6. Looked up from germline, CDR1 is FNHDT and CDR2 is SITEND (reference sequence). CDR3 loop: CASSPGGWAEVFF. The CDR3 bases that were read are TGTGCCAGCAGCCCAGGGGGCTGGGCAGAAGTCTTC.

This clone showed up just once. The gene symbols are mouse symbols. The sequenced fragment ends 1 residue before the CDR3 boundary, so the rest is inferred from the germline J gene. This rearrangement joins TRBV19 to TRBJ2-2, with TRBD2 matching 10 bases. This CDR3 contains 14 residues. Germline assignment: CDR1 FNHDT and CDR2 SITEND (reference sequence). V was pared by 6 bases and J by 3 bases, with 2 bases of the junction left unmatched. This chain's CDR3 is CASNDWGDTGQLYF. CDR3 bases read: TGTGCCAGCAACGACTGGGGGGACACCGGGCAGCTCTAC.

In the case of this clone: Genes and germline are mouse. The CDR3 goes on 1 residue after the read ends, and that part is filled in from the germline J gene. The V call is TRBV13-2, the J call TRBJ2-4; 11 bases are shared with TRBD2. Germline CDR1 NNHNN, CDR2 SYGAGS (reference sequence). CDR3 length: 16 amino acids. Trimming at V came to 0 bases and at J to 3 bases, leaving 3 bases not matched to a gene. The DNA read from the CDR3 is TGTGCCAGCGGTGATGCCAGGACTGGGGGGCAAAACACCTTGTAC. Its protein is CASGDARTGGQNTLY. The whole CDR3 protein is CASGDARTGGQNTLYF.

With respect to this clone: Mouse germline and gene names are used. With the read ending 1 residue before the CDR3 end, the germline J gene is used to fill in that end. The rearrangement uses TRBV13-2 and TRBJ2-4; 7 bases are shared with TRBD2. With V trimmed by 0 bases and J by 0 bases, 1 base remained unmatched. Germline V gives CDR1 NNHNN, CDR2 SYGAGS (reference sequence). The CDR3 length is 15 residues. The CDR3 reads CASGDAWGSQNTLYF. The sequenced CDR3 bases are TGTGCCAGCGGTGATGCCTGGGGGAGTCAAAACACCTTGTAC.

On this clone itself: Mouse gene names apply. This CDR3 reads CTCSGQGEGVFF. CDR3 bases read: TGCACCTGCAGTGGACAGGGGGAGGGAGTCTTC. V usage is TRBV1 and J usage is TRBJ1-1; the match to TRBD1 covers 9 bases. Coverage ceases 1 residue before the CDR3 finishes, and the germline J gene fills in the end. The V segment lost 4 bases and the J segment 10 bases; nucleotides outside the gene matches: 4. The CDR3 covers 12 residues. CDR1 NSQYPW and CDR2 LRSPGD come from the germline V gene (reference sequence).

Note on this clone: Gene names denote mouse genes. Read coverage stops 1 residue before the CDR3 terminus; the germline J gene supplies the remainder. V gene TRBV13-1 combines with J gene TRBJ2-3; D unresolved. The V gene's germline CDR1 is NSHNY and CDR2 SYGAGN. V lost 1 base, J lost 1 base, and 4 bases lay in between. The CDR3 extends over 13 amino acids. CDR3 bases read: TGTGCCAGCAGTGATCTGGGTGCAGAAACGCTGTAT. This encodes CASSDLGAETLY. The CDR3 as a whole reads CASSDLGAETLYF.

As to this clone: Genes and germline are mouse. The DNA ends 1 residue before the CDR3 does, and the rest of the CDR3 is filled in from the germline J gene. The chain carries TRBV13-2 and TRBJ2-4; 9 positions match TRBD2. V was pared by 0 bases and J by 3 bases, with 8 bases of the junction left unmatched. This CDR3 has 17 amino acids. Germline values: CDR1 NNHNN, CDR2 SYGAGS (reference sequence). Incomplete CDR3 DNA: TGTGCCAGCGGTGATGGTGGGGGGGCGCGACGGCAAAACACCTTGTAC. It encodes CASGDGGGARRQNTLY. The full CDR3 protein is CASGDGGGARRQNTLYF.

About this clone: The genes are named according to mouse. Read coverage stops 1 residue before the CDR3 terminus; the germline J gene supplies the remainder. The chain is built from TRBV29 and TRBJ2-5, with no clear D. CDR1 is MSHET, CDR2 SYDVDS, per germline. This CDR3 contains 12 residues. V was shortened by 0 bases and J by 8 bases, with 6 bases between the two germline ends. CDR3 sequence reads: CASSLSAATQYF. The CDR3 bases that were read are TGTGCTAGCAGTTTATCCGCAGCCACCCAGTAC.

Note on this clone: Gene names are the mouse ones. The read stops 1 residue short of the end of the CDR3; the missing end is completed from the germline J gene. V and J are TRBV20 and TRBJ2-7; 9 bases are a match to TRBD2. The J segment lost 4 bases and the V segment lost 0 bases, leaving 4 bases of the junction unmatched. The CDR3 has 14 residues. The germline V gene has CDR1 GFQATS and CDR2 STVNSAI. The DNA read from the CDR3 is TGTGGTGCTAGGGATCTGGACTGGGGATATGAACAGTAC. Protein: CGARDLDWGYEQY. The CDR3 reads in full as CGARDLDWGYEQYF.

About this clone itself: Genes and germline come from the mouse. The CDR3 end falls 1 residue outside the read, so it is completed with the germline J gene. Other DNA variants within this sample encode the same CDR3. The gene calls are TRBV2 and TRBJ2-5; D not resolved. Trimming removed 0 bases from V and 3 bases from J, with 7 bases in between. The CDR3 is made up of 14 amino acids. Germline CDR1 and CDR2: LGHNA and YSYQKL. CDR3 bases read: TGTGCCAGCAGCCAAGATGGTCAGCAAGACACCCAGTAC. It translates to CASSQDGQQDTQY. The entire CDR3 is CASSQDGQQDTQYF.

Concerning this clone: The listed genes are named as in mouse. The read stops 1 residue short of the end of the CDR3; the missing end is completed from the germline J gene. The V and J genes are TRBV13-3 and TRBJ2-3; 7 positions agree with TRBD2. V lost 4 bases and J lost 0; bases outside the gene matches: 5. Germline-derived CDR1 and CDR2 are NNHDY and SYVADS. The length of the CDR3 is 15 residues. CDR3 region: CASSFPTGSAETLYF. The sequenced part of the CDR3 DNA is TGTGCCAGCAGTTTCCCGACTGGGAGTGCAGAAACGCTGTAT.

As concerns this clone: Gene names refer to mouse genes. Sequencing ends 1 residue short of the CDR3 end; the germline J gene provides the rest. The chain carries TRBV1 and TRBJ1-4, with 9 positions matching TRBD1. The V gene end was trimmed by 1 base and the J gene end by 6 bases; junction bases not matched to a gene: 3. Germline loops: CDR1 NSQYPW, CDR2 LRSPGD (reference sequence). CDR3 length equals 15 residues. The sequenced CDR3 bases are TGCACCTGCAGTGCAGGGACAGGGGAGGACGAAAGATTATTT. Its protein is CTCSAGTGEDERLF. The whole CDR3 sequence reads CTCSAGTGEDERLFF.

In regard to this clone: The gene names given are mouse names. The read halts 1 residue ahead of the CDR3 end, with the missing end drawn from the germline J gene. The J gene is TRBJ1-5, the V gene TRBV1; D uncertain. CDR3 length equals 14 residues. Trimming stripped 0 bases from V and 0 bases from J, with 3 bases between. Germline V gene lookup returns CDR1 NSQYPW and CDR2 LRSPGD (reference sequence). The sequenced CDR3 bases are TGCACCTGCAGTGCAGAATATAACAACCAGGCTCCGCTT. Translated: CTCSAEYNNQAPL. The full CDR3 sequence reads CTCSAEYNNQAPLF.

This clone has a handful of counts. Gene names follow the mouse nomenclature. The read finishes 1 residue shy of the CDR3 end, and the germline J gene is used to complete it. The rearrangement joins TRBV14 to TRBJ2-7; 9 bases are a match to TRBD1. The V gene end was trimmed by 4 bases and the J gene end by 7 bases; junction bases not matched to a gene: 6. Germline V gene sequence: CDR1 SGHDT, CDR2 FRDEAV. The CDR3 consists of 13 residues. The CDR3 region is CASSRDREREQYF. The part of the CDR3 DNA that was read is TGTGCCAGCAGTCGGGACAGGGAGAGGGAACAGTAC.

As concerns this clone: All gene names here are mouse names. The CDR3 is cut off 1 residue early in the read; its end comes from the germline J gene. This chain connects TRBV13-2 to TRBJ2-4; possible D gene TRBD2, 7 bases. Trimming took 2 bases from V and 1 from J, leaving 11 bases between them. CDR1 and CDR2 from the germline V gene are NNHNN and SYGAGS (reference sequence). CDR3 length equals 15 residues. CDR3 protein: CASGEAGGGQNTLYF. The part of the CDR3 DNA that was read is TGTGCCAGCGGTGAGGCTGGGGGCGGTCAAAACACCTTGTAC.

On this clone itself: All gene names here are mouse names. The read stops 1 residue short of the end of the CDR3; the missing end is completed from the germline J gene. The chain carries TRBV5 and TRBJ2-1; 8 nucleotides align to TRBD1. With V trimmed by 0 bases and J by 7 bases, 2 bases remained unmatched. The CDR3 loop spans 14 amino acids. Germline values: CDR1 LGHNA, CDR2 YNLKQL (reference sequence). The CDR3 region is CASSQDQGAAEQFF. Incomplete CDR3 DNA: TGTGCCAGCAGCCAAGATCAGGGGGCGGCTGAGCAGTTC.

This clone was seen more than once but under ten times. Genes and germline come from the mouse. The sequenced CDR3 bases are TGTGCTAGCAGTTTGGGGGTGGAACAGTAC. This sequence encodes CASSLGVEQY. The whole CDR3 protein reads CASSLGVEQYF. The rearrangement uses TRBV29 and TRBJ2-7; D is perhaps TRBD1 or TRBD2 (5 bases each). The read stops 1 residue short of the end of the CDR3; the missing end is completed from the germline J gene. This CDR3 is 11 amino acids long. V dropped 3 bases and J dropped 7 bases, with 7 bases sitting between them. CDR1 is MSHET, CDR2 SYDVDS, per germline.

Notes on this clone: Mouse gene names apply. Coverage ceases 1 residue before the CDR3 finishes, and the germline J gene fills in the end. This chain connects TRBV5 to TRBJ2-4; D is undetermined. The CDR3 extends over 12 amino acids. The V end lost 1 base, the J end lost 8 bases, and 7 bases lay between the germline ends. Germline-derived CDR1 and CDR2 are LGHNA and YNLKQL (reference sequence). The CDR3 is CASSQGEGTLYF. The CDR3 DNA, read in part, is TGTGCCAGCAGCCAAGGGGAGGGCACCTTGTAC.

Remarks on this clone: Mouse gene names apply. The CDR3 extends 1 residue past the end of the read, so its final part is completed from the germline J gene. This chain links TRBV13-1 with TRBJ1-4; D remains ambiguous. V lost 2 bases and J 0 bases, leaving 5 bases between the germline ends. Germline V gives CDR1 NSHNY, CDR2 SYGAGN. CDR3 length: 14 residues. Incomplete CDR3 DNA: TGTGCCAGCAGTGACACAATTTCCAACGAAAGATTATTT. It translates to CASSDTISNERLF. The CDR3 in its entirety is CASSDTISNERLFF.

Comments on this clone: Genes and germline are mouse. The read comes to an end 1 residue before the CDR3 does, leaving the germline J gene to fill in the end. J is TRBJ1-6 and V is TRBV13-2; D not resolved. TRBJ1-6 is reported as an ORF; its role is uncertain. Germline V gene data show CDR1 as NNHNN and CDR2 as SYGAGS (reference sequence). CDR3 length: 13 residues. Trimming took off 3 bases at V and 9 bases at J, with 10 bases between the two ends. The CDR3 protein is CASGGILSSPLYF. The covered CDR3 bases are TGTGCCAGCGGTGGGATCTTAAGTTCGCCCCTCTAC.

A note on this clone: Gene labels here are mouse ones. The sequenced fragment ends 1 residue before the CDR3 boundary, so the rest is inferred from the germline J gene. The chain links TRBV31 to TRBJ1-4; D is unresolved. Trimming stripped 0 bases from V and 0 bases from J, with 8 bases between. Germline values: CDR1 GKSSPN, CDR2 SITVG. The CDR3 sequence is 15 residues long. CDR3 amino acids: CAWSLRQISNERLFF. CDR3 DNA (partial): TGTGCCTGGAGTCTACGGCAGATTTCCAACGAAAGATTATTT.

Concerning this clone: Gene names refer to mouse genes. The CDR3 bases that were read are TGTAGTTCTAGAGAAGGGGACAACTATGCTGAGCAGTTC. As protein: CSSREGDNYAEQF. In full, the CDR3 is CSSREGDNYAEQFF. The J gene is TRBJ2-1, the V gene TRBV30; D might be TRBD1 or TRBD2, each matching 5 bases. The read comes to an end 1 residue before the CDR3 does, leaving the germline J gene to fill in the end. Looked up from germline, CDR1 is SQVVS and CDR2 is ANEGSEA. CDR3 length: 14 amino acids. V lost 0 bases to trimming and J lost 1 base, with 7 bases between them.

A word on this clone: Each gene name is a mouse one. The read is 1 residue too short to cover the CDR3 end, so that end is filled in from the germline J gene. This sequence joins TRBV31 and TRBJ1-5; D is uncertain. In germline, CDR1 is GKSSPN, CDR2 SITVG. The CDR3 contains 14 residues. The ends were cut back, 0 bases at V and 3 bases at J, with 9 bases in the middle. The chain's CDR3 is CAWSLEGSNQAPLF. The sequenced CDR3 bases are TGTGCCTGGAGTCTAGAGGGTAGCAACCAGGCTCCGCTT.